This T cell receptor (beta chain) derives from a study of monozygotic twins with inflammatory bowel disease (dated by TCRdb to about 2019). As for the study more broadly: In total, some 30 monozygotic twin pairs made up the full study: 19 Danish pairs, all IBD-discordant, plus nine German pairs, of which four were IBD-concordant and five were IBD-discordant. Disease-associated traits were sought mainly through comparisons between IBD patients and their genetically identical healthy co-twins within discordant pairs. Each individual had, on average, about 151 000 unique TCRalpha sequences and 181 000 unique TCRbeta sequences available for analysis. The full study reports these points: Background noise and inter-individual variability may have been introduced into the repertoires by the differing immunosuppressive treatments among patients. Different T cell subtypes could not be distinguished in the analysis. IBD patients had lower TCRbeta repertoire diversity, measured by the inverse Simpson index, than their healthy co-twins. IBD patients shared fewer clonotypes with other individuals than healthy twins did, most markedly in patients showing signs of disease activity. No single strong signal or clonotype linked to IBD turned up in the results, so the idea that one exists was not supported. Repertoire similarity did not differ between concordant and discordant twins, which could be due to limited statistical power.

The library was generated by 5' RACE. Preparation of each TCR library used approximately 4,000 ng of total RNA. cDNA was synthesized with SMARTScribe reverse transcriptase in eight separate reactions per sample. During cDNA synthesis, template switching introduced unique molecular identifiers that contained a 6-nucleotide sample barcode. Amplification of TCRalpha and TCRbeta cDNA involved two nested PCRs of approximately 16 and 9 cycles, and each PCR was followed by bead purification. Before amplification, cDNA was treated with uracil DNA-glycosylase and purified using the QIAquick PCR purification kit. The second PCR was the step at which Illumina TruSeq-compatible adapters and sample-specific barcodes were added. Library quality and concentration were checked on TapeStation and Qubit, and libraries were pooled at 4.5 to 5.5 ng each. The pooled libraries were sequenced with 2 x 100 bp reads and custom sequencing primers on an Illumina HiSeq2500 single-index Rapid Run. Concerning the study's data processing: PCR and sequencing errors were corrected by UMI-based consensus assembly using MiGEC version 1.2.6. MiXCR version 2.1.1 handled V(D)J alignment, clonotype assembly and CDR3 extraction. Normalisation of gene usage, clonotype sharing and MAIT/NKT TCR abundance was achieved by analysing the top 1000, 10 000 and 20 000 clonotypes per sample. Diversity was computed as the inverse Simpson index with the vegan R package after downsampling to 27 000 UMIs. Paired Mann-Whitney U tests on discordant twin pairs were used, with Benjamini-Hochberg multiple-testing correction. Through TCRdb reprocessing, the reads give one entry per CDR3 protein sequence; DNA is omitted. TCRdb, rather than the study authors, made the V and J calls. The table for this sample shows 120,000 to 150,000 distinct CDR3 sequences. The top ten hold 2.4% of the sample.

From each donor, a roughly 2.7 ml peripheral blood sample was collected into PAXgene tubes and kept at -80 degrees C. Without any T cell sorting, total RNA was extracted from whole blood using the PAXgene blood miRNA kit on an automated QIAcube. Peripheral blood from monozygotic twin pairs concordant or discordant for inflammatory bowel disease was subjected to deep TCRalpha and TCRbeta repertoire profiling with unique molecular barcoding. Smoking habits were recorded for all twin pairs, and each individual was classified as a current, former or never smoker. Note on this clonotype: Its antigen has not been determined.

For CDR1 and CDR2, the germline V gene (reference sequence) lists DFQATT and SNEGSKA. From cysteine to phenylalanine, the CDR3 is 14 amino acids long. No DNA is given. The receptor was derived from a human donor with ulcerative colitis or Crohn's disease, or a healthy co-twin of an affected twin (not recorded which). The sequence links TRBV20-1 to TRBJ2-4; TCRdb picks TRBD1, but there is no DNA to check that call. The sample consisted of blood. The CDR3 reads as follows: CSAWGVLAKNIQYF.